This T cell receptor beta chain appears in the sequencing data of a study of blood T cell repertoires in COVID-19. Study-wide background: COVID-19 samples, acute and convalescent, were from the United States, Italy and Spain.

This table comes from immunoSEQ multiplex PCR, and its TCRdb copy is limited to in-frame clones, with some not included. The sample carries about 250,000 clones, approximately 90% recorded once. The sequenced sample was peripheral blood. The TCR was taken from a young man with active or convalescent COVID-19.

This chain's CDR3 is CASSSSVLSGNTIYF. CDR3 nucleotides: TGTGCCAGCAGCTCTTCAGTGCTCTCTGGAAACACCATATATTTT. V gene TRBV7-2 combines with J gene TRBJ1-3; D remains unclear. V lost 4 bases, J lost 0 bases, and 10 bases lay in between. This CDR3 has 15 residues. The V gene's germline CDR1 is SGHTA and CDR2 FQGNSA.